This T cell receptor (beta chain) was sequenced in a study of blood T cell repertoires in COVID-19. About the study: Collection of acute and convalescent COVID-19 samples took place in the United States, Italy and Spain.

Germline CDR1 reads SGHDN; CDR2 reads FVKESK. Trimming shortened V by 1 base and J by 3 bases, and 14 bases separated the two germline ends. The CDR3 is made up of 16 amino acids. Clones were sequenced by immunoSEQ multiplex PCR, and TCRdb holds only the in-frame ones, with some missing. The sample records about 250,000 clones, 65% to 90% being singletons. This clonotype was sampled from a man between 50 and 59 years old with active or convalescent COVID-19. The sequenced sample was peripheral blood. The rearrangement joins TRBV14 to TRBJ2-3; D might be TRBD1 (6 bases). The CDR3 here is CASSQGGRGWTDTQYF. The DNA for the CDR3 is TGTGCCAGCAGCCAAGGGGGCAGGGGCTGGACAGATACGCAGTATTTT.